Included here is one TCR beta chain sequence, with context. The same CDR3 can be traced to other DNA sequences in this sample. These data originate in a study of control samples from healthy donors and cancer patients. V was clipped by 3 bases and J by 2 bases, with 7 bases between them. This CDR3 region has 13 residues. Per the germline V gene, CDR1 is ENHRY and CDR2 is SYGVKD. The repertoire was sequenced with immunoSEQ multiplex PCR; TCRdb's copy has only in-frame clones and lacks some. The data show 250,000 to 300,000 clones, over 70% seen once. Sequencing was performed on PBMCs. The clonotype was recovered from a woman aged 60-75 years with lung cancer. J is TRBJ1-1 and V is TRBV10-3; no clear D gene. DNA of the CDR3: TGTGCCATCAGTGAATCCGGTAACACTGAAGCTTTCTTT. Translating it yields CAISESGNTEAFF.